These T cell receptor beta chains were read from a single sample in a study of blood T cell repertoires in COVID-19. Assay used: immunoSEQ multiplex PCR; TCRdb lists only in-frame clones, some missing. The sample consists of about 81,000 clones, roughly 86% of them appearing once. The sequenced sample was peripheral blood. All receptors come from a man between 70 and 80 years old with acute or convalescent COVID-19. The CDR3 runs from the conserved cysteine through the conserved F or W. The D gene is left open where the match is weak. Only some rows state a clone size, as once, few, many or a class for expanded clones.

>TRBD1|TRBJ2-3|NA|TRBV3-1/TRBV3-2
TGTGCCAGCAGCCCTCCTCGGACAGGGAACACAGATACGCAGTATTTT
CASSPPRTGNTDTQYF
>TRBD2|TRBJ2-7|NA|TRBV5-1
TGCGCCAGCAGCTTGACCCCCATGAGCGGGAGCTCCTACGAGCAGTACTTC
CASSLTPMSGSSYEQYF
>NA|TRBJ1-3|NA|TRBV6-5
TGTGCCAGCAGCTTTGGAAACACCATATATTTT
CASSFGNTIYF
>TRBD1|TRBJ1-6|once|TRBV18
TGTGCCAGCTCACCCTTGACAGGGGATTCACCCCTCCACTTT
CASSPLTGDSPLHF
>NA|TRBJ1-4|once|TRBV28
TGTGCCAGCCGGAGGGGAGGGGCGAGTGAAAAACTGTTTTTT
CASRRGGASEKLFF
>TRBD1|TRBJ1-3|NA|TRBV11-3
TGTGCCAGCAGCTCAGGGACAGCCTCTGGAAACACCATATATTTT
CASSSGTASGNTIYF
>NA|TRBJ1-6|NA|TRBV6-5
TGTGCCAGCAGTACCCGACAGGAACGGTCACCCCTCCACTTT
CASSTRQERSPLHF
>NA|TRBJ1-2|NA|TRBV18
TGTGCCAGCTCACCACGGGAGGGGGTTAACTATGGCTACACCTTC
CASSPREGVNYGYTF
>NA|TRBJ1-2|NA|TRBV10-2
TGCGCCAGCAGTGAGTCCAGGTTCTCTGGCTACACCTTC
CASSESRFSGYTF
>NA|TRBJ2-2|NA|TRBV6-4
TGTGCCAGCAGTGCCGAATTAGGAGCGTCCGGGGAGCTGTTTTTT
CASSAELGASGELFF